Listed below are T cell receptor beta chains from one sample, sequenced in a study of cytomegalovirus exposure and HLA in healthy donors. Data came from immunoSEQ multiplex PCR; TCRdb stores just in-frame clones and leaves some out. The repertoire holds approximately 150,000 clones, with 70% to 90% as singletons. The sample taken for sequencing was PBMCs. Every receptor here comes from a man aged 30-40 years in good health and CMV-seropositive. Each CDR3 is given with its conserved first and last residue. D genes are given only for firm matches. Clone sizes are given selectively: once, few, many, or a class where the clone is expanded.

size: few; J: TRBJ1-1; V: TRBV5-5; D: NA; CDR3: CASSLGRRDTEAFF; DNA: TGTGCCAGCAGCTTGGGAAGGCGGGACACTGAAGCTTTCTTT
size: NA; J: TRBJ1-1; V: TRBV7-8; D: TRBD1; CDR3: CASSPRGTGTTEAFF; DNA: TGTGCCAGCAGCCCGCGGGGGACAGGGACCACTGAAGCTTTCTTT
size: NA; J: TRBJ2-1; V: TRBV19; D: TRBD1; CDR3: CASSMTGALNEQFF; DNA: TGTGCCAGTAGTATGACAGGGGCACTTAATGAGCAGTTCTTC
size: few; J: TRBJ2-7; V: TRBV5-4; D: TRBD1; CDR3: CASSDLQDRGFHEQYF; DNA: TGTGCCAGCAGCGATTTACAGGACAGGGGGTTCCACGAGCAGTACTTC
size: once; J: TRBJ2-1; V: TRBV5-6; D: NA; CDR3: CASSSEQDSYYNEQFF; DNA: TGTGCCAGCAGCTCAGAACAAGACTCATACTACAATGAGCAGTTCTTC
size: NA; J: TRBJ1-4; V: TRBV30; D: TRBD1; CDR3: CAWSLTGGYEKLFF; DNA: TGTGCCTGGAGTCTGACAGGGGGCTATGAAAAACTGTTTTTT
size: few; J: TRBJ2-1; V: TRBV6-6; D: NA; CDR3: CASRTSPNEQFF; DNA: TGTGCCAGCAGGACTAGTCCCAATGAGCAGTTCTTC
size: NA; J: TRBJ2-3; V: TRBV19; D: TRBD2; CDR3: CASNRYGTSGNTDTQYF; DNA: TGTGCCAGTAACCGCTACGGGACTAGCGGAAACACAGATACGCAGTATTTT
size: NA; J: TRBJ2-1; V: TRBV29-1; D: TRBD1; CDR3: CSANRGRHNEQFF; DNA: TGCAGCGCAAACAGGGGGCGGCACAATGAGCAGTTCTTC
size: NA; J: TRBJ2-3; V: TRBV19; D: NA; CDR3: CASSIRWGGGLTDTQYF; DNA: TGTGCCAGTAGTATCCGATGGGGAGGGGGGCTCACAGATACGCAGTATTTT
size: NA; J: TRBJ2-2; V: TRBV29-1; D: NA; CDR3: CSARTVTGGELFF; DNA: TGCAGCGCTCGGACTGTCACAGGGGGGGAGCTGTTTTTT
size: NA; J: TRBJ2-2; V: TRBV6-5; D: NA; CDR3: CASTTSSRAGELFF; DNA: TGTGCCAGCACGACCTCCTCCCGGGCCGGGGAGCTGTTTTTT
size: NA; J: TRBJ2-2; V: TRBV7-8; D: TRBD2; CDR3: CASSLIGLAGIPTGELFF; DNA: TGTGCCAGCAGCTTAATTGGGCTAGCGGGGATTCCCACCGGGGAGCTGTTTTTT
size: NA; J: TRBJ2-2; V: TRBV28; D: NA; CDR3: CASSTTSGTWGTGELFF; DNA: TGTGCCAGCAGTACAACTTCCGGGACATGGGGCACCGGGGAGCTGTTTTTT
size: NA; J: TRBJ2-7; V: TRBV7-2; D: TRBD1; CDR3: CASSPQGVIGYEQYF; DNA: TGTGCCAGCAGCCCTCAGGGGGTAATTGGCTACGAGCAGTACTTC
size: few; J: TRBJ1-5; V: TRBV13; D: TRBD1; CDR3: CASSLAGQGNQPQHF; DNA: TGTGCCAGCAGCTTAGCGGGACAGGGTAATCAGCCCCAGCATTTT
size: NA; J: TRBJ2-5; V: TRBV6-5; D: TRBD2; CDR3: CASSAVGGVVETQYF; DNA: TGTGCCAGCAGTGCGGTCGGGGGGGTTGTGGAGACCCAGTACTTC
size: NA; J: TRBJ1-1; V: TRBV5-5; D: NA; CDR3: CASSPVRGAEAFF; DNA: TGTGCCAGCAGCCCGGTCAGGGGCGCTGAAGCTTTCTTT
size: NA; J: TRBJ1-1; V: TRBV25-1; D: TRBD1; CDR3: CASSLPLGQGCSAFF; DNA: TGTGCCAGCAGTCTCCCTCTGGGACAGGGTTGTTCGGCTTTCTTT
size: NA; J: TRBJ2-3; V: TRBV7-9; D: NA; CDR3: CASSHTDTQYF; DNA: TGTGCCAGCAGCCACACAGATACGCAGTATTTT
size: NA; J: TRBJ2-2; V: TRBV7-2; D: NA; CDR3: CASSPSPGHTGELFF; DNA: TGTGCCAGCAGCCCTAGCCCGGGCCACACCGGGGAGCTGTTTTTT
size: NA; J: TRBJ2-4; V: TRBV7-2; D: NA; CDR3: CASSSQTGLAKNIQYF; DNA: TGTGCCAGCAGCTCCCAGACAGGACTAGCCAAAAACATTCAGTACTTC
size: NA; J: TRBJ2-2; V: TRBV9; D: TRBD2; CDR3: CASSTSGRGDGELFF; DNA: TGTGCCAGCAGCACTAGCGGGAGAGGAGACGGGGAGCTGTTTTTT
size: NA; J: TRBJ2-5; V: TRBV7-2; D: NA; CDR3: CASSLVSETQYF; DNA: TGTGCCAGCAGCTTAGTATCCGAGACCCAGTACTTC
size: once; J: TRBJ2-2; V: TRBV9; D: TRBD1; CDR3: CASSSRQGGTGELFF; DNA: TGTGCCAGCAGCTCTAGACAGGGCGGAACCGGGGAGCTGTTTTTT
size: NA; J: TRBJ2-7; V: TRBV19; D: TRBD2; CDR3: CASSISAGVYEQYF; DNA: TGTGCCAGTAGTATATCAGCGGGAGTATATGAGCAGTACTTC
size: NA; J: TRBJ2-1; V: TRBV30; D: TRBD2; CDR3: CAWSRGTSGLYNEQFF; DNA: TGTGCCTGGAGTCGCGGGACTAGCGGACTATACAATGAGCAGTTCTTC
size: once; J: TRBJ1-5; V: TRBV7-9; D: TRBD1; CDR3: CASSFDRVGQPQHF; DNA: TGTGCCAGCAGCTTCGACAGGGTGGGTCAGCCCCAGCATTTT
size: NA; J: TRBJ2-1; V: TRBV7-2; D: TRBD1; CDR3: CASSFRTGGYEQFF; DNA: TGTGCCAGCAGCTTTAGGACAGGGGGCTATGAGCAGTTCTTC
size: NA; J: TRBJ2-2; V: TRBV11-2; D: NA; CDR3: CASSLTRQELFF; DNA: TGTGCCAGCAGCTTAACGCGGCAGGAGCTGTTTTTT
size: NA; J: TRBJ1-3; V: TRBV7-2; D: NA; CDR3: CASSLATGGTGNTIYF; DNA: TGTGCCAGCAGCTTAGCGACCGGAGGTACTGGAAACACCATATATTTT
size: NA; J: TRBJ2-1; V: TRBV27; D: TRBD2; CDR3: CASRTGTSGRFNEQFF; DNA: TGTGCCAGCAGGACCGGAACTAGCGGGAGATTCAATGAGCAGTTCTTC
size: NA; J: TRBJ2-7; V: TRBV25-1; D: NA; CDR3: CASSAQGYEQYF; DNA: TGTGCCAGCAGTGCGCAGGGGTACGAGCAGTACTTC
size: once; J: TRBJ2-1; V: TRBV11-2; D: TRBD2; CDR3: CASSSRTSGYNEQFF; DNA: TGTGCCAGCAGCTCAAGGACTAGCGGATACAATGAGCAGTTCTTC
size: NA; J: TRBJ2-3; V: TRBV7-2; D: NA; CDR3: CASSWQDFTDTQYF; DNA: TGTGCCAGCAGCTGGCAGGACTTCACAGATACGCAGTATTTT
size: NA; J: TRBJ2-7; V: TRBV7-2; D: TRBD2; CDR3: CASSRGGGGVYEQYF; DNA: TGTGCCAGCAGCCGGGGGGGCGGGGGAGTCTACGAGCAGTACTTC
size: NA; J: TRBJ2-2; V: TRBV15; D: NA; CDR3: CATSQGTGELFF; DNA: TGTGCCACCTCGCAGGGGACCGGGGAGCTGTTTTTT
size: NA; J: TRBJ2-3; V: TRBV4-2; D: NA; CDR3: CASSQDWQRQETDTQYF; DNA: TGTGCCAGCAGCCAAGATTGGCAGAGACAGGAGACAGATACGCAGTATTTT
size: NA; J: TRBJ2-1; V: TRBV19; D: TRBD2; CDR3: CASTPSGRAYNEQFF; DNA: TGTGCCAGTACCCCAAGCGGGAGGGCTTACAATGAGCAGTTCTTC
size: NA; J: TRBJ2-7; V: TRBV11-2; D: TRBD1; CDR3: CASSLGNRGPYEQYF; DNA: TGTGCCAGCAGCTTAGGAAACAGGGGGCCCTACGAGCAGTACTTC
size: NA; J: TRBJ1-2; V: TRBV19; D: TRBD1; CDR3: CASSLGQGRINYGYTF; DNA: TGTGCCAGTAGTCTCGGACAGGGGCGGATTAACTATGGCTACACCTTC
size: NA; J: TRBJ1-2; V: TRBV2; D: TRBD1; CDR3: CASTGTGGGHGYTF; DNA: TGTGCCAGCACTGGGACAGGAGGTGGGCATGGCTACACCTTC
size: NA; J: TRBJ1-1; V: TRBV7-8; D: TRBD1; CDR3: CASKVVQGEFTEAFF; DNA: TGTGCCAGCAAGGTGGTCCAGGGGGAATTCACTGAAGCTTTCTTT
size: NA; J: TRBJ2-1; V: TRBV19; D: TRBD1; CDR3: CASRTKTGAVNEQFF; DNA: TGTGCCAGTAGGACTAAGACAGGGGCGGTCAATGAGCAGTTCTTC